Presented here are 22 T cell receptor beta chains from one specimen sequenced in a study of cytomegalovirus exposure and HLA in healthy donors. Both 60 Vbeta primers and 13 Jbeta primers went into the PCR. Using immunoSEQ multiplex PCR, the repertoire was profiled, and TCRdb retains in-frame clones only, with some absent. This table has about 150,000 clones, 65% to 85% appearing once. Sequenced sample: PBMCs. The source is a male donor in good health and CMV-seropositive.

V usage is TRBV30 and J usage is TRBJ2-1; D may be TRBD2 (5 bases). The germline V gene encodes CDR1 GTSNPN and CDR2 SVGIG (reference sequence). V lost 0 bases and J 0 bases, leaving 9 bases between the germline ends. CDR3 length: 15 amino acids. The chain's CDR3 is CAWSVDAGSYNEQFF. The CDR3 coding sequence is TGTGCCTGGAGTGTCGACGCGGGCTCCTACAATGAGCAGTTCTTC.

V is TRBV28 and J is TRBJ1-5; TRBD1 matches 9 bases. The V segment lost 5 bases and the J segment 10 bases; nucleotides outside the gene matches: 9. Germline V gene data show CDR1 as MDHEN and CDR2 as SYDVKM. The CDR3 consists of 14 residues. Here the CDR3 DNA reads TGTGCCAGCAGTGAGGGACAGGGAAGCCGACCCCAGCATTTT. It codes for CASSEGQGSRPQHF.

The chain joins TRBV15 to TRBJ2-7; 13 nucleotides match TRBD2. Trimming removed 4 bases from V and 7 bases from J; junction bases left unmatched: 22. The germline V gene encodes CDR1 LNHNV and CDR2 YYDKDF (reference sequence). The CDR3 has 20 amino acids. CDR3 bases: TGTGCCACCAGCACTTTCCCCGGGAGACTAGCGGGAGGACAGCCGGGTGAGCAGTACTTC. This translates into CATSTFPGRLAGGQPGEQYF.

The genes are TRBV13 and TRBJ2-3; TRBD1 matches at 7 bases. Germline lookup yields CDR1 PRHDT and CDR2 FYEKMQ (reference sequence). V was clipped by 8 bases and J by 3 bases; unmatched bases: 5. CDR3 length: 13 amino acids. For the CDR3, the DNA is TGTGCCAGCGAAGGCAGGGGGACAGATACGCAGTATTTT. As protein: CASEGRGTDTQYF.

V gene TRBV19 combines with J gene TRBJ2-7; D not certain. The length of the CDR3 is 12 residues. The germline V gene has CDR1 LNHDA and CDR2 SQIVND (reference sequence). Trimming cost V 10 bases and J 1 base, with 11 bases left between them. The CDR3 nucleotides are TGTGCCACCCTCAGTTTTTCCTACGAGCAGTACTTC. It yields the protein CATLSFSYEQYF.

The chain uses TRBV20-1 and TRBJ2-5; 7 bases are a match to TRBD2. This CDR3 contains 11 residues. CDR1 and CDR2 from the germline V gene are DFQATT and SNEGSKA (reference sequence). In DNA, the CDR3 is TGCGGCCTCAGGCGGGGGGAGACCCAGTACTTC. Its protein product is CGLRRGETQYF.

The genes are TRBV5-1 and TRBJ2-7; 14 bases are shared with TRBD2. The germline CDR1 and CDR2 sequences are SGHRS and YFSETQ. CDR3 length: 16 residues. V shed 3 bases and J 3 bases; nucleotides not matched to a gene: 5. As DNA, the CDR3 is TGCGCCAGCAGCTCGGGACTAGCGGGAGTTTTCTACGAGCAGTACTTC. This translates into CASSSGLAGVFYEQYF.

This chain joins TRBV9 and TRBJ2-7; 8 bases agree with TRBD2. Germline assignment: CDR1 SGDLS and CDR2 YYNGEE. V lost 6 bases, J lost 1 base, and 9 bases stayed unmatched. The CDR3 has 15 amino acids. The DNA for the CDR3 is TGTGCCAGCACCGAGGGACTAGACTTTTCCTACGAGCAGTACTTC. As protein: CASTEGLDFSYEQYF.

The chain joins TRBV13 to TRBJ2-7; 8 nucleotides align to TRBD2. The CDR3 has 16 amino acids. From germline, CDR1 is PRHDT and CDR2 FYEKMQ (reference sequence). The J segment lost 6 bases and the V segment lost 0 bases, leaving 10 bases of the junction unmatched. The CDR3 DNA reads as TGTGCCAGCAGCTTAGGCGGGGGGGGGTGGGGCAGCGAGCAGTACTTC. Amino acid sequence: CASSLGGGGWGSEQYF.

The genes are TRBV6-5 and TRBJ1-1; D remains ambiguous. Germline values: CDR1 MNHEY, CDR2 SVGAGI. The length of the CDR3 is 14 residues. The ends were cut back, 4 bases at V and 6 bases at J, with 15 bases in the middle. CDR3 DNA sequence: TGTGCCAGCAGTTCCTGGACGGGAGTGTCTGAAGCTTTCTTT. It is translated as CASSSWTGVSEAFF.

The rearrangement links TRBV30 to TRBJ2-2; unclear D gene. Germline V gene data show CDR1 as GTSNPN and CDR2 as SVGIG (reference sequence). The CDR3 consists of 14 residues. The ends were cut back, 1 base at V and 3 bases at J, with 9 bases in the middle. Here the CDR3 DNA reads TGTGCCTGGAGTGCCCAGACTCACACCGGGGAGCTGTTTTTT. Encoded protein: CAWSAQTHTGELFF.

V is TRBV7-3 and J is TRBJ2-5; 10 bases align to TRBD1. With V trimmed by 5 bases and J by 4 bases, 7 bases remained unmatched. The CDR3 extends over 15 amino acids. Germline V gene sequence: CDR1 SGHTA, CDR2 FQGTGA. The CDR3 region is CASSVGQGGGETQYF. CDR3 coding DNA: TGTGCCAGCAGCGTAGGACAGGGGGGGGGAGAGACCCAGTACTTC. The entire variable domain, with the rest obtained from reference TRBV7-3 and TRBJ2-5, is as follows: GAGVSQTPSNKVTEKGKYVELRCDPISGHTALYWYRQSLGQGPEFLIYFQGTGAADDSGLPNDRFFAVRPEGSVSTLKIQRTERGDSAVYLCASSVGQGGGETQYFGPGTRLLVL.

In DNA, the CDR3 is TGTGCCAGTGGGCCGGAGGGACAGCAAGAGACCCAGTACTTC. Translating gives CASGPEGQQETQYF. The chain links TRBV19 to TRBJ2-5; D may be TRBD1 (7 bases). V lost 8 bases and J lost 2, with 15 bases in between. This CDR3 contains 14 residues. Germline V gene sequence: CDR1 LNHDA, CDR2 SQIVND (reference sequence).

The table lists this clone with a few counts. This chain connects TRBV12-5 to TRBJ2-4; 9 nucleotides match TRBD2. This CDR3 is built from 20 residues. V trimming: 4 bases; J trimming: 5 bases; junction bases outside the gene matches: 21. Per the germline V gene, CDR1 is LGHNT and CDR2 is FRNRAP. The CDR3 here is CASGSAPKASGEGPQNIQYF. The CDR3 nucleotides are TGTGCTAGTGGTTCCGCGCCGAAGGCTAGCGGGGAGGGCCCCCAAAACATTCAGTACTTC.

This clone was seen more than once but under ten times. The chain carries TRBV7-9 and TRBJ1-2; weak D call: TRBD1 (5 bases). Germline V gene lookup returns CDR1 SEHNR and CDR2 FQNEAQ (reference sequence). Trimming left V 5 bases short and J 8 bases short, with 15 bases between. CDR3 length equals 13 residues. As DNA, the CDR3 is TGTGCCAGCAGCACCTGGACATCTACCGGCTACACCTTC. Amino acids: CASSTWTSTGYTF.

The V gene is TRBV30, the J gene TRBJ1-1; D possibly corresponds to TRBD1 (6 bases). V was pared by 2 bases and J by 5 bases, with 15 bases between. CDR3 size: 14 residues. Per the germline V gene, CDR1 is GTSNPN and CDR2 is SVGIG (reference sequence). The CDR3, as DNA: TGTGCCTGGAGTCTACAGGGCGGGGGGACTGAAGCTTTCTTT. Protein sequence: CAWSLQGGGTEAFF.

The CDR3 loop is CASSRGGPNQPQHF. CDR3 DNA sequence: TGTGCCAGCAGTAGGGGGGGGCCCAATCAGCCCCAGCATTTT. The chain carries TRBV28 and TRBJ1-5; a possible D gene is TRBD1 (6 bases). V lost 5 bases to trimming and J lost 3 bases, with 11 bases between them. The germline V gene encodes CDR1 MDHEN and CDR2 SYDVKM. The CDR3 has 14 residues.

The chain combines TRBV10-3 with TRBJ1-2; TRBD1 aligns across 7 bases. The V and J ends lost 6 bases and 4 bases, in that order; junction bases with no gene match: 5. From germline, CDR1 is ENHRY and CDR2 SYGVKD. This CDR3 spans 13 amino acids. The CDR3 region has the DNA TGTGCCATCAGATTATCAGGGGGCTATGGCTACACCTTC. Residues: CAIRLSGGYGYTF.

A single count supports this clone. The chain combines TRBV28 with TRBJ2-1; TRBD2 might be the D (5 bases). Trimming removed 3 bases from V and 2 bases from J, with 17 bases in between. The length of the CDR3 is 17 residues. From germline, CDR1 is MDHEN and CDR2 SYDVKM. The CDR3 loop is CASSFSGSATAYNEQFF. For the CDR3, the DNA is TGTGCCAGCAGTTTTTCGGGTAGCGCCACCGCCTACAATGAGCAGTTCTTC.

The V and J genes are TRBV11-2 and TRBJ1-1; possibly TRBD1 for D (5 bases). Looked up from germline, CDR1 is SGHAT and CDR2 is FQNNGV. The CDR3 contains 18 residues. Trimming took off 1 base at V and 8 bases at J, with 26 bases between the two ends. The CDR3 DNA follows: TGTGCCAGCAGCTTAGGCGGGGGTAATCCCCTTTTGAGGCGCGAAGCTTTCTTT. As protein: CASSLGGGNPLLRREAFF.

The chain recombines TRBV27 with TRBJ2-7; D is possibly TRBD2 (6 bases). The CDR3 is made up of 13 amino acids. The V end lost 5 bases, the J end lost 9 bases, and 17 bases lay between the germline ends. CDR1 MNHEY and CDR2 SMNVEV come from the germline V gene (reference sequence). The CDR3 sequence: CASSRRALEVQYF. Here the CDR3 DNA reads TGTGCCAGCAGTCGGAGGGCCTTAGAGGTGCAGTACTTC.

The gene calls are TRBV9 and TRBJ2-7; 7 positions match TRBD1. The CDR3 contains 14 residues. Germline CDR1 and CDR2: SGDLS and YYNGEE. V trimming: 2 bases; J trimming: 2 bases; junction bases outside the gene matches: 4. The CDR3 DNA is TGTGCCAGCAGCGTTAGACAGGGACCCTACGAGCAGTACTTC. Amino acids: CASSVRQGPYEQYF.